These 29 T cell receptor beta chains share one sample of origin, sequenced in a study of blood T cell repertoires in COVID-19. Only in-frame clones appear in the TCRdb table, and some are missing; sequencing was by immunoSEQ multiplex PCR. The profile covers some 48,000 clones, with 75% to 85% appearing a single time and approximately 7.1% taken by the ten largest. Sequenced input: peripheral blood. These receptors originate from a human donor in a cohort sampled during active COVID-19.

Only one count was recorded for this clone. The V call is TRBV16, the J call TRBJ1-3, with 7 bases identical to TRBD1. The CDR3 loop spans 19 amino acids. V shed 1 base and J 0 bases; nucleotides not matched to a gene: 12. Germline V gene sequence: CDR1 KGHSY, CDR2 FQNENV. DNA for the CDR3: TGTGCCAGCAGCCAATATATTGTCGACAGGGACGCCTCTGGAAACACCATATATTTT. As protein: CASSQYIVDRDASGNTIYF.

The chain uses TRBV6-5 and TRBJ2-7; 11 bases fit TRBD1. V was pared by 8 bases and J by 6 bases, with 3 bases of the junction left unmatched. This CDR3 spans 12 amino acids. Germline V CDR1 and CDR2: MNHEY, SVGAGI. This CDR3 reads CASGQGAREQYF. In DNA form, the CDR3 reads TGTGCCAGCGGACAGGGGGCGCGCGAGCAGTACTTC.

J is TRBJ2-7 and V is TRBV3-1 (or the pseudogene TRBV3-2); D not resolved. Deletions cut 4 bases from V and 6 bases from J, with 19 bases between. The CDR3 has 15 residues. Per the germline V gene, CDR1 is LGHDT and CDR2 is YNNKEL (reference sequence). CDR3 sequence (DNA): TGTGCCAGCAGCCCATCCGGTGGCGGCTTTTTCGAGCAGTACTTC. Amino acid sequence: CASSPSGGGFFEQYF.

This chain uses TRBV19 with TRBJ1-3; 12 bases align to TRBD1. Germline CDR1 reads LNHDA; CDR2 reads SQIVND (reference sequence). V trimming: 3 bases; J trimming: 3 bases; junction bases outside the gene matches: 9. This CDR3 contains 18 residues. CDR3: CASSIGMGQGAFGNTIYF. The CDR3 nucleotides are TGTGCCAGTAGTATCGGAATGGGACAGGGGGCGTTTGGAAACACCATATATTTT.

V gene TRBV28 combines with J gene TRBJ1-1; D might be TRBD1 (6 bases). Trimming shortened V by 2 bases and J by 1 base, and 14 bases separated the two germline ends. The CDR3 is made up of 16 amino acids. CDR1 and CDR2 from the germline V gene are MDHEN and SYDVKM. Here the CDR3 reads CASSLRLGAGNTEAFF. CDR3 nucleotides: TGTGCCAGCAGTTTACGTCTGGGGGCGGGGAACACTGAAGCTTTCTTT.

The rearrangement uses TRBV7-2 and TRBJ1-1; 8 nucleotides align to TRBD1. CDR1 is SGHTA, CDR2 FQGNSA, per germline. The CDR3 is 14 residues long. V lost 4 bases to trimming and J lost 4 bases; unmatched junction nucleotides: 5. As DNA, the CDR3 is TGTGCCAGCAGCTCACAACAGGGGGGCACTGAAGCTTTCTTT. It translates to CASSSQQGGTEAFF.

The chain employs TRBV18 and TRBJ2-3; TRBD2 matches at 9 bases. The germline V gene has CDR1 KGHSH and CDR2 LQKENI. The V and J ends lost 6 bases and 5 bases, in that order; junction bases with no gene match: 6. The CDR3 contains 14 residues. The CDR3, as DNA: TGTGCCAGCTCGCCGCGGGAGGGTGGAGATACGCAGTATTTT. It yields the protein CASSPREGGDTQYF.

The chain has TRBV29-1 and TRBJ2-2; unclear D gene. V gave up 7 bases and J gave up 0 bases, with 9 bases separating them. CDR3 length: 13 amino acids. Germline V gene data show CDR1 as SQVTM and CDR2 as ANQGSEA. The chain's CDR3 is CSAETSNTGELFF. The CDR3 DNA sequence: TGCAGCGCCGAGACATCGAACACCGGGGAGCTGTTTTTT.

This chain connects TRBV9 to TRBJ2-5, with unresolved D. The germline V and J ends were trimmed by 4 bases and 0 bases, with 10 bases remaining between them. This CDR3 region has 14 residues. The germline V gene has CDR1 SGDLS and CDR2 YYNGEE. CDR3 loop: CASSLRGYQETQYF. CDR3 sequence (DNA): TGTGCCAGCAGCTTAAGAGGTTACCAAGAGACCCAGTACTTC.

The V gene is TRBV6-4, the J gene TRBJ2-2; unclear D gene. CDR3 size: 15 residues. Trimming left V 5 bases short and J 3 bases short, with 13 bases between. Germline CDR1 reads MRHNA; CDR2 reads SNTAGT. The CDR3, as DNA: TGTGCCAGCAGTCCCAGACCCCGGGACACCGGGGAGCTGTTTTTT. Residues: CASSPRPRDTGELFF.

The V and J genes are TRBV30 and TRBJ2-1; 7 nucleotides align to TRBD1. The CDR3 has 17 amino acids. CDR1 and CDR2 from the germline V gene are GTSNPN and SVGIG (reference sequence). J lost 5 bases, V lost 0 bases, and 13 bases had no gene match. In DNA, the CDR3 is TGTGCCTGGAGTGTTTGGGTGACCGGGACAGCCAACAATGAGCAGTTCTTC. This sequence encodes CAWSVWVTGTANNEQFF.

The CDR3 loop reads CASSMGTGGRDGYTF. CDR3 nucleotide sequence: TGTGCCAGCAGCATGGGAACAGGGGGCCGGGATGGCTACACCTTC. The V call is TRBV11-2, the J call TRBJ1-2, with TRBD1 matching 9 bases. Germline values: CDR1 SGHAT, CDR2 FQNNGV. Unmatched junction bases numbered 10, after V lost 5 bases and J lost 6 bases. This CDR3 is 15 amino acids long.

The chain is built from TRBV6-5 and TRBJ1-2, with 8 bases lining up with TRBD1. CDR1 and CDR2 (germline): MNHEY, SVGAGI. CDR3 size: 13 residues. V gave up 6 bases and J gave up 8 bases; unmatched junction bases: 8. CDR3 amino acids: CASSHQQGDGYTF. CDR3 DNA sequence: TGTGCCAGCAGCCACCAACAGGGGGACGGCTACACCTTC.

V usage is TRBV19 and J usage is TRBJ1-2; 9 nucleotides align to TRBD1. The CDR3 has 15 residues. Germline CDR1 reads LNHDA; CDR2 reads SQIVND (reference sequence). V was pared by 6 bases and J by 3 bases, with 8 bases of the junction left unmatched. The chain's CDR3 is CASSTGQGLYYGYTF. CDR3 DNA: TGTGCCAGTAGCACGGGACAGGGCCTATACTATGGCTACACCTTC.

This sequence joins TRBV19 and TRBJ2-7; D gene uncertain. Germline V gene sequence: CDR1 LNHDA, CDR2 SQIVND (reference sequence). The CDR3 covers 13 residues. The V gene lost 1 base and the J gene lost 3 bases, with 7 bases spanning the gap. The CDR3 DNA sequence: TGTGCCAGTAGTATAGCTGGCCGCTACGAGCAGTACTTC. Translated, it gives CASSIAGRYEQYF.

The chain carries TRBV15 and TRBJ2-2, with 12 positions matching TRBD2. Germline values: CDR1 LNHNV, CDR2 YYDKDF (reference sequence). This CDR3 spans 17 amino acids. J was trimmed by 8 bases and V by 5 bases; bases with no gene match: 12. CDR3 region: CATSGQPGLAGGGELFF. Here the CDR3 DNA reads TGTGCCACCAGCGGACAACCGGGACTAGCGGGTGGGGGGGAGCTGTTTTTT.

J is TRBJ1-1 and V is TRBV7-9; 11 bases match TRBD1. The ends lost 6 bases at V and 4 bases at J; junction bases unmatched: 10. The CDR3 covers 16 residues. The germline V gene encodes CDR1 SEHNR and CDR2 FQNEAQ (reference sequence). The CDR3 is CASSYSGTGGGTEAFF. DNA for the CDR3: TGTGCCAGCAGTTACTCTGGGACAGGGGGTGGCACTGAAGCTTTCTTT.

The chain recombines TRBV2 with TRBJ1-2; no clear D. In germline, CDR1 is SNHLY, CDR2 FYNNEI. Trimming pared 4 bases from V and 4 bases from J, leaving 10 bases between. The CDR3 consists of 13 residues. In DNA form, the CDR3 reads TGTGCCAGCAGTGGGGGAGCGCTCTATGGCTACACCTTC. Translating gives CASSGGALYGYTF.

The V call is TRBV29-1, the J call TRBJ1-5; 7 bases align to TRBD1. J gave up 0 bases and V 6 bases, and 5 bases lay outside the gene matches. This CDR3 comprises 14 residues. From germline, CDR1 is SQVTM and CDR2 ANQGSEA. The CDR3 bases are TGCAGCGTCACGACAGGGACTAGCAATCAGCCCCAGCATTTT. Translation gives CSVTTGTSNQPQHF.

CDR3 in amino acids: CASSFDNGKNIQYF. DNA for the CDR3: TGTGCCAGCAGCTTCGACAACGGAAAAAACATTCAGTACTTC. V is TRBV5-5 and J is TRBJ2-4; D remains unclear. Germline V gives CDR1 SGHKS, CDR2 YYEKEE (reference sequence). V was shortened by 2 bases and J by 4 bases, with 10 bases between the two germline ends. The CDR3 loop spans 14 amino acids.

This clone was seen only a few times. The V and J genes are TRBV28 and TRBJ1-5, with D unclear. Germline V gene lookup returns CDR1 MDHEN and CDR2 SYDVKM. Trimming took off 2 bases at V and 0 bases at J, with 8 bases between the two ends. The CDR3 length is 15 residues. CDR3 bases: TGTGCCAGCAGTTTAGAACAGAGTAGCAATCAGCCCCAGCATTTT. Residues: CASSLEQSSNQPQHF.

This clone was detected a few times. In nucleotides, the CDR3 is TGTGCCAGCAGCTTCGGGGAGGCCTATGGCTACACCTTC. Residues: CASSFGEAYGYTF. The chain couples TRBV5-4 to TRBJ1-2; unclear D gene. Trimming cost V 2 bases and J 4 bases, with 9 bases left between them. From germline, CDR1 is SGHNT and CDR2 YYREEE (reference sequence). The CDR3 consists of 13 residues.

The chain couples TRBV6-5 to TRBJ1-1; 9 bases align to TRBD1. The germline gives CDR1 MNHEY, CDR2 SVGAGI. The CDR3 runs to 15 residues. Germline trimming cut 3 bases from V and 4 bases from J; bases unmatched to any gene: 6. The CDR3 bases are TGTGCCAGCAGTTATGGACAGGGGCTGGCCACTGAAGCTTTCTTT. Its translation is CASSYGQGLATEAFF.

CDR3 region: CASSVMLAGGPRVSYEQYF. The CDR3 DNA reads TGTGCCAGCAGTGTCATGCTAGCGGGAGGGCCTAGAGTCTCCTACGAGCAGTACTTC. The rearrangement uses TRBV7-2 and TRBJ2-7, with 12 bases aligning to TRBD2. Trimming cost V 6 bases and J 0 bases; bases outside gene matches: 15. CDR3 length: 19 residues. Germline lookup yields CDR1 SGHTA and CDR2 FQGNSA.

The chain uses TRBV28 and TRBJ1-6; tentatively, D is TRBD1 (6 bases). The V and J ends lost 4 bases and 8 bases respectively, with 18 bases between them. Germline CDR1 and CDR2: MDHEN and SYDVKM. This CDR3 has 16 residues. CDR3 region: CASSSVGGRDDSPLHF. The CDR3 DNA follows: TGTGCCAGCAGTTCCGTGGGGGGGCGCGATGATTCACCCCTCCACTTT.

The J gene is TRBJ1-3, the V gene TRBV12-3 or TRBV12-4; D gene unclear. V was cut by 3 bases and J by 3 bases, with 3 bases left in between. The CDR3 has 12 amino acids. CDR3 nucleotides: TGTGCCAGCAGTTTCGTTGGAAACACCATATATTTT. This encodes CASSFVGNTIYF.

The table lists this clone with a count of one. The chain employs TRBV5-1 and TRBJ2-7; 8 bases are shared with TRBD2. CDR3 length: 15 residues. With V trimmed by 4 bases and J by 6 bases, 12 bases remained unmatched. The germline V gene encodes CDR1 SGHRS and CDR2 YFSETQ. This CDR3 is CASSTLAGPNREQYF. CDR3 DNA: TGCGCCAGCAGCACCTTAGCGGGACCAAACCGCGAGCAGTACTTC.

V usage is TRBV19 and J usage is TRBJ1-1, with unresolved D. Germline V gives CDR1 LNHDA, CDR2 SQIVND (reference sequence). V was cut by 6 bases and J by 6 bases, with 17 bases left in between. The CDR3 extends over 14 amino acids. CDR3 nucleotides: TGTGCCAGTAGCCCCCCGGGGTATCACTCTGAAGCTTTCTTT. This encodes CASSPPGYHSEAFF.

CDR3 bases: TGCGCCAGCAGCCAATATCGTAGCCCTACCTACGAGCAGTACTTC. This translates into CASSQYRSPTYEQYF. The chain links TRBV4-3 to TRBJ2-7; unclear D gene. Looked up from germline, CDR1 is LGHNA and CDR2 is YSLEER. This CDR3 has 15 residues. V gave up 2 bases and J gave up 2 bases, with 13 bases separating them.